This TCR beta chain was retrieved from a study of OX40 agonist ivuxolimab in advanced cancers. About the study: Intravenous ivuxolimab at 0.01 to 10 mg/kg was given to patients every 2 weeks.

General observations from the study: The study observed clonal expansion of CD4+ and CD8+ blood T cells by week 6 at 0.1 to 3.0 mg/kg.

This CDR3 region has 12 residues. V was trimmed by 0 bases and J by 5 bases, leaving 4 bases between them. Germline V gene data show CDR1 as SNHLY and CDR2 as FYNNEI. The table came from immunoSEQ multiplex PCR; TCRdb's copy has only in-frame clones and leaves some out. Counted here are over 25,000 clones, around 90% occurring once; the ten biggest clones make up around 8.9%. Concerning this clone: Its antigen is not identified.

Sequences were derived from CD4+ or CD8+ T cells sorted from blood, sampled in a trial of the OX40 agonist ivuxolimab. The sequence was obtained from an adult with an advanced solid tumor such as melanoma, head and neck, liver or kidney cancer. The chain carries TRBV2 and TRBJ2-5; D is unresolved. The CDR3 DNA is TGTGCCAGCAGTGAAGCCAGGGAGACCCAGTACTTC. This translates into CASSEARETQYF.